A single sample gave rise to the 22 T cell receptor beta chains below, sequenced in a study of T cells in Graves' hyperthyroidism and ophthalmopathy. RNA transcripts served as the template for amplifying TCR beta CDR3 regions. HTBI primers drove first-round RT-PCR of the TCR CDR3. MiXCR, applied by TCRdb to the multiplex PCR reads, yields one record per CDR3 protein. The table lists approximately 530,000 distinct CDR3 sequences, about a sixth of them singletons. Sequencing was done on a sample of blood. The receptors were sampled from a woman aged 18-29 years with Graves' hyperthyroidism.

This clonotype has only a few counts. The CDR3 DNA is TGTGCCATCAGTGAGCAGGGAACGGATACTGAAGCTTTCTTT. Translating gives CAISEQGTDTEAFF. The chain has TRBV10-3 and TRBJ1-1; D may be TRBD1 (5 bases). This CDR3 has 14 residues. The V end lost 2 bases, the J end lost 5 bases, and 12 bases lay between the germline ends. Germline CDR1 and CDR2: ENHRY and SYGVKD.

Many counts were recorded for this clonotype. The chain links TRBV12-3 or TRBV12-4 to TRBJ1-1; tentative D call: TRBD1 (5 bases). The CDR3 consists of 18 residues. V lost 4 bases, J lost 0 bases, and 21 bases lay in between. In DNA, the CDR3 is TGTGCCAGCAGTTCTACCGGTAGGGGCCTGAGTTTGAACACTGAAGCTTTCTTT. Translated, it gives CASSSTGRGLSLNTEAFF.

This chain links TRBV24-1 with TRBJ2-1; no clear D. The V gene's germline CDR1 is KGHDR and CDR2 SFDVKD. Trimming removed 1 base from V and 7 bases from J, with 4 bases in between. The CDR3 is 12 residues long. CDR3 DNA sequence: TGTGCCACCAGTGATTTTGAAAATGAGCAGTTCTTC. Its protein product is CATSDFENEQFF.

The J gene is TRBJ2-7, the V gene TRBV12-3 or TRBV12-4; 14 bases are a match to TRBD2. Trimming removed 6 bases from V and 2 bases from J; junction bases left unmatched: 6. CDR3 length equals 16 residues. In DNA form, the CDR3 reads TGTGCCAGCAGCCTGACTAGCGGGAGGGCCCCCTACGAGCAGTACTTC. It specifies CASSLTSGRAPYEQYF.

This clonotype came up many times. The chain combines TRBV24-1 with TRBJ1-6; maybe TRBD1 (6 bases). Germline V gene sequence: CDR1 KGHDR, CDR2 SFDVKD. The germline V and J ends were trimmed by 0 bases and 5 bases, with 19 bases remaining between them. The CDR3 consists of 19 residues. The CDR3: CATSDLGDGQTHDNSPLHF. The CDR3 nucleotides are TGTGCCACCAGTGATTTGGGGGACGGACAGACCCACGATAATTCACCCCTCCACTTT.

The rearrangement joins TRBV7-2 to TRBJ2-1; 9 bases fit TRBD2. The germline V gene has CDR1 SGHTA and CDR2 FQGNSA. There are 15 residues in the CDR3. The ends lost 5 bases at V and 8 bases at J; junction bases unmatched: 10. CDR3 in amino acids: CASSLGPAGGDEQFF. DNA of the CDR3: TGTGCCAGCAGCCTTGGACCAGCGGGAGGCGATGAGCAGTTCTTC.

This clonotype has ten or more counts. This rearrangement joins TRBV4-3 to TRBJ1-2; D call uncertain. V was cut by 0 bases and J by 4 bases, with 12 bases left in between. Germline values: CDR1 LGHNA, CDR2 YSLEER. CDR3 length: 15 residues. In nucleotides, the CDR3 is TGCGCCAGCAGCCAAGAAGCCGGGATCGGCTATGGCTACACCTTC. This translates into CASSQEAGIGYGYTF.

This clonotype was observed a handful of times. The rearrangement joins TRBV7-8 to TRBJ2-7; no firm D call. Deletions cut 1 base from V and 5 bases from J, with 12 bases between. The germline V gene encodes CDR1 SGHVS and CDR2 FQNEAQ. CDR3 size: 14 residues. This chain's CDR3 is CASSLGIHLDEQYF. For the CDR3, the DNA is TGTGCCAGCAGCTTAGGGATTCACCTCGACGAGCAGTACTTC.

The chain has TRBV6-5 and TRBJ2-7, with D possibly being TRBD1 (6 bases). V shed 4 bases and J shed 2 bases, with 21 bases lying between them. Germline V gene lookup returns CDR1 MNHEY and CDR2 SVGAGI. This CDR3 spans 17 amino acids. In DNA, the CDR3 is TGTGCCAGCAGTTTCGGAGCCCCGGGACAACTACCCTACGAGCAGTACTTC. Translation gives CASSFGAPGQLPYEQYF.

The chain carries TRBV7-2 and TRBJ2-7; 7 bases align to TRBD1. V shed 2 bases and J 6 bases; nucleotides not matched to a gene: 10. Germline-derived CDR1 and CDR2 are SGHTA and FQGNSA. The CDR3 covers 15 residues. CDR3 bases: TGTGCCAGCAGCTTAAATTTCAGGGGGATAGTCGAGCAGTACTTC. Residues: CASSLNFRGIVEQYF.

In its sample, this clonotype was seen many times. The chain is built from TRBV7-2 and TRBJ1-5; unclear D gene. CDR3 length: 12 amino acids. The V gene lost 6 bases and the J gene lost 4 bases, with 7 bases spanning the gap. CDR1 SGHTA and CDR2 FQGNSA come from the germline V gene. CDR3 DNA sequence: TGTGCCAGCAGTCTACAGAATCAGCCCCAGCATTTT. It is translated as CASSLQNQPQHF.

This clonotype was observed at least ten times. The chain joins TRBV20-1 to TRBJ2-3; 11 nucleotides line up with TRBD2. This CDR3 region has 18 residues. The trim removed 6 bases at V and 1 base at J, leaving 15 bases unmatched. CDR1 is DFQATT, CDR2 SNEGSKA, per germline (reference sequence). This chain's CDR3 is CSAEPRPGTSGRTDTQYF. In nucleotides, the CDR3 is TGCAGTGCCGAACCGAGACCCGGGACTAGCGGACGCACAGATACGCAGTATTTT.

This clonotype was seen repeatedly, ten times or more. CDR3 sequence: CASSSIDHNEQFF. The CDR3 DNA reads TGTGCCAGCAGCTCCATCGACCACAATGAGCAGTTCTTC. The chain couples TRBV11-2 to TRBJ2-1, with D unresolved. The ends were cut back, 4 bases at V and 5 bases at J, with 9 bases in the middle. The CDR3 runs to 13 residues. Germline V gives CDR1 SGHAT, CDR2 FQNNGV.

This sequence joins TRBV4-3 and TRBJ1-1; weak D call: TRBD1 (6 bases). The germline V and J ends were trimmed by 3 bases and 1 base, with 15 bases remaining between them. Germline V gene data show CDR1 as LGHNA and CDR2 as YSLEER. The CDR3 consists of 16 residues. The CDR3 reads CASSQGGTGRNTEAFF. In DNA form, the CDR3 reads TGCGCCAGCAGCCAGGGCGGAACAGGGCGGAACACTGAAGCTTTCTTT.

Comments on this clonotype: A much larger clone differs by one base, so this may be a read error. This chain uses TRBV11-2 with TRBJ2-5, with no clear D. CDR1 is SGHAT and CDR2 is FQNNGV in the germline V gene. The ends were cut back, 2 bases at V and 9 bases at J, with 7 bases in the middle. The CDR3 is 11 residues long. CDR3 nucleotide sequence: TGTGCCAGCAGCTTATATGAGGCCCAGTACTTC. Translation: CASSLYEAQYF.

In the case of this clonotype: A junction end diverges from the germline sequence, so it may reflect a read error. The rearrangement uses TRBV5-1 and TRBJ2-3, with TRBD2 matching 7 bases. CDR3 length: 15 residues. Germline V gene data show CDR1 as SGHRS and CDR2 as YFSETQ. In DNA form, the CDR3 reads TGTGCCAGCAGCTCGGGACTACAAAGCACAGATACGCAGTATTTT. This sequence encodes CASSSGLQSTDTQYF.

This clonotype was detected ten times or more. The chain carries TRBV7-8 and TRBJ2-7; D unclear. This CDR3 has 17 amino acids. Trimming took 2 bases from V and 2 from J, leaving 19 bases between them. Germline V lookup: CDR1 SGHVS, CDR2 FQNEAQ. DNA of the CDR3: TGTGCCAGCAGCTTAATAGGGCAAAATGACCTAGCCTACGAGCAGTACTTC. Its protein product is CASSLIGQNDLAYEQYF.

V is TRBV20-1 and J is TRBJ2-2; D not resolved. The V gene's germline CDR1 is DFQATT and CDR2 SNEGSKA (reference sequence). The CDR3 is made up of 14 amino acids. The V end was cut by 0 bases, the J end by 1 base, with 6 bases between. CDR3 sequence (DNA): TGCAGTGCTAGAGATCCAGGGAACACCGGGGAGCTGTTTTTT. Translation: CSARDPGNTGELFF.

This clonotype was seen once. The junction does not match germline at one end; this may be a read error. This sequence joins TRBV7-9 and TRBJ2-7, with 13 bases identical to TRBD2. The CDR3 loop spans 16 amino acids. Germline values: CDR1 SEHNR, CDR2 FQNEAQ (reference sequence). The CDR3 coding sequence is TGTGCCGGCAGCCGCACACTAGCGGGAGGGTACAATGAGCAGTACTTC. The encoded protein is CAGSRTLAGGYNEQYF.

The chain couples TRBV28 to TRBJ1-2; D is unclear. CDR1 MDHEN and CDR2 SYDVKM come from the germline V gene. Trimming left V 3 bases short and J 7 bases short, with 12 bases between. The CDR3 is made up of 13 amino acids. The CDR3, as DNA: TGTGCCAGCAGTTTTTCGGGGAGTTTTGGCTACACCTTC. Protein product: CASSFSGSFGYTF.

This clonotype was observed a handful of times. This rearrangement joins TRBV13 to TRBJ2-3; either TRBD1 or TRBD2 may supply D (5 bases each). The germline gives CDR1 PRHDT, CDR2 FYEKMQ (reference sequence). This CDR3 region has 15 residues. Trimming pared 4 bases from V and 4 bases from J, leaving 15 bases between. DNA of the CDR3: TGTGCCAGCAGCTCCGCGGAGAGGGGCCCAGATACGCAGTATTTT. Its protein is CASSSAERGPDTQYF. Drawing the rest from reference TRBV13 and TRBJ2-3, the complete variable domain is AAGVIQSPRHLIKEKRETATLKCYPIPRHDTVYWYQQGPGQDPQFLISFYEKMQSDKGSIPDRFSAQQFSDYHSELNMSSLELGDSALYFCASSSAERGPDTQYFGPGTRLTVL.

This clonotype came up many times. The rearrangement joins TRBV7-2 to TRBJ2-1; D is undetermined. The CDR3 has 14 residues. CDR1 SGHTA and CDR2 FQGNSA come from the germline V gene. The V and J ends lost 7 bases and 7 bases respectively, with 17 bases between them. DNA for the CDR3: TGTGCCAGCACACCGTCGGTGAGCGTTAATGAGCAGTTCTTC. Amino acid sequence: CASTPSVSVNEQFF.